The 23 T cell receptor beta chains listed next were all sequenced from one sample in a study of blood T cell repertoires in COVID-19. The repertoire was sequenced with immunoSEQ multiplex PCR; TCRdb's copy has only in-frame clones and lacks some. This sample has about 50,000 clones, with less than 90% found just once. Sequencing was performed on peripheral blood. These receptors were collected from a human donor with active COVID-19. The donor label of this sample is uncertain.

The rearrangement uses TRBV6-5 and TRBJ1-4; 12 bases agree with TRBD1. V shed 6 bases, J shed 8 bases, and the junction held 4 bases outside the gene matches. The CDR3 has 14 residues. Germline CDR1 is MNHEY and CDR2 is SVGAGI. Written as DNA, the CDR3 is TGTGCCAGCAGGGGACAGGGGGCTATCGAAAAACTGTTTTTT. Its translation is CASRGQGAIEKLFF.

The V and J genes are TRBV20-1 and TRBJ1-4; 7 bases align to TRBD1. V lost 3 bases, J lost 7 bases, and 11 bases stayed unmatched. This CDR3 spans 15 amino acids. CDR1 and CDR2 (germline): DFQATT, SNEGSKA (reference sequence). CDR3: CSASSATGDAEKLFF. CDR3 coding DNA: TGCAGTGCTAGTTCCGCCACAGGGGATGCTGAAAAACTGTTTTTT.

The J gene is TRBJ2-5, the V gene TRBV7-3, with 10 bases lining up with TRBD2. J was trimmed by 1 base and V by 1 base; bases with no gene match: 3. The CDR3 is 16 amino acids. Germline CDR1 SGHTA, CDR2 FQGTGA. CDR3 sequence (DNA): TGTGCCAGCAGCTTAATAGCGGGGGGACCCCAAGAGACCCAGTACTTC. Its translation: CASSLIAGGPQETQYF.

This clone appeared a single time. The genes are TRBV11-2 and TRBJ2-3, with D unclear. There are 16 residues in the CDR3. Trimming cost V 1 base and J 0 bases, with 11 bases left between them. CDR1 is SGHAT and CDR2 is FQNNGV in the germline V gene. The CDR3 DNA follows: TGTGCCAGCAGCTTAGGTCTTATCACTAGCACAGATACGCAGTATTTT. It specifies CASSLGLITSTDTQYF.

The rearrangement uses TRBV6-5 and TRBJ1-5; D call uncertain. The CDR3 runs 13 residues. Germline CDR1 reads MNHEY; CDR2 reads SVGAGI. V was trimmed by 6 bases and J by 4 bases, leaving 10 bases between them. CDR3 DNA: TGTGCCAGCAGCCCGGGTTATAATCAGCCCCAGCATTTT. This gives the protein CASSPGYNQPQHF.

The V and J genes are TRBV11-2 and TRBJ2-1; 11 bases are a match to TRBD2. V gave up 6 bases and J gave up 0 bases; unmatched junction bases: 4. CDR1 and CDR2 (germline): SGHAT, FQNNGV. The length of the CDR3 is 16 residues. The CDR3 spells CASSRSGGGSYNEQFF. The CDR3, as DNA: TGTGCCAGCAGTCGTAGCGGGGGGGGCTCCTACAATGAGCAGTTCTTC.

V usage is TRBV5-1 and J usage is TRBJ2-5; 8 bases align to TRBD2. The length of the CDR3 is 17 residues. The ends lost 2 bases at V and 6 bases at J; junction bases unmatched: 15. Germline loops: CDR1 SGHRS, CDR2 YFSETQ. CDR3 in amino acids: CASSLILGGGPGKTQYF. CDR3 in DNA: TGCGCCAGCAGCTTAATTTTGGGCGGGGGGCCCGGAAAGACCCAGTACTTC.

The chain joins TRBV10-3 to TRBJ2-4, with 7 bases lining up with TRBD1. Trimming took 2 bases from V and 3 from J; bases not matched to a gene: 7. Germline V gene sequence: CDR1 ENHRY, CDR2 SYGVKD. The CDR3 contains 16 residues. The CDR3 reads CAISEKPGTDKNIQYF. The CDR3 DNA sequence: TGTGCCATCAGTGAGAAACCCGGGACAGACAAAAACATTCAGTACTTC.

The J gene is TRBJ2-7, the V gene TRBV2, with 14 positions matching TRBD2. The germline V gene encodes CDR1 SNHLY and CDR2 FYNNEI. Trimming at V came to 7 bases and at J to 1 base, leaving 9 bases not matched to a gene. CDR3 size: 17 residues. In DNA form, the CDR3 reads TGTGCCAGCAAAACGGGACTAGCGGGGGTTAGATCCTACGAGCAGTACTTC. It encodes CASKTGLAGVRSYEQYF.

The chain employs TRBV18 and TRBJ1-5, with no clear D. V lost 5 bases, J lost 0 bases, and 11 bases lay in between. The CDR3 is made up of 15 amino acids. Looked up from germline, CDR1 is KGHSH and CDR2 is LQKENI. The CDR3, as DNA: TGTGCCAGCTCATCCGACACCGGTAGCAATCAGCCCCAGCATTTT. Translating it yields CASSSDTGSNQPQHF.

V usage is TRBV5-1 and J usage is TRBJ2-1; D might be TRBD2 (5 bases). CDR3 size: 15 residues. V lost 1 base, J lost 4 bases, and 12 bases lay in between. The germline V gene has CDR1 SGHRS and CDR2 YFSETQ. CDR3 DNA sequence: TGCGCCAGCAGCTTGATCGTCTCGGGGTACAATGAGCAGTTCTTC. It is translated as CASSLIVSGYNEQFF.

The chain uses TRBV6-5 and TRBJ2-7; 10 nucleotides match TRBD1. The junction had 4 bases not matched to a gene; V was cut back by 8 bases and J by 3 bases. Germline-derived CDR1 and CDR2 are MNHEY and SVGAGI. This CDR3 contains 13 residues. CDR3 protein: CASCRTGGYEQYF. The CDR3 DNA reads TGTGCCAGCTGCCGGACAGGGGGCTACGAGCAGTACTTC.

The rearrangement links TRBV9 to TRBJ1-6; the match to TRBD1 covers 12 bases. There are 17 residues in the CDR3. Losses at the gene ends were 4 bases for V and 7 bases for J; bases not matched to a gene: 9. Per the germline V gene, CDR1 is SGDLS and CDR2 is YYNGEE. CDR3 coding DNA: TGTGCCAGCAGCCCTGGGGACAGGGGGCTACGGAATTCACCCCTCCACTTT. This codes for CASSPGDRGLRNSPLHF.

The chain carries TRBV6-2 or TRBV6-3 and TRBJ2-5; 7 bases align to TRBD2. The CDR3 loop spans 16 amino acids. Germline CDR1 MNHEY, CDR2 SVGEGT. J lost 5 bases, V lost 2 bases, and 11 bases had no gene match. In nucleotides, the CDR3 is TGTGCCAGCAGTTACCCTTGGAATAGCGGGTTCGAGACCCAGTACTTC. This translates into CASSYPWNSGFETQYF.

The chain couples TRBV3-1 (or the pseudogene TRBV3-2) to TRBJ2-5; TRBD2 matches at 10 bases. Losses at the gene ends were 4 bases for V and 4 bases for J; bases not matched to a gene: 9. Germline CDR1 reads LGHDT; CDR2 reads YNNKEL (reference sequence). This CDR3 is 16 amino acids long. CDR3 amino acids: CASSRNSGGLGETQYF. The CDR3 DNA reads as TGTGCCAGCAGCCGGAATAGCGGGGGGTTGGGAGAGACCCAGTACTTC.

The genes are TRBV4-3 and TRBJ1-4; the D gene is possibly TRBD1 (6 bases). Germline loops: CDR1 LGHNA, CDR2 YSLEER. This CDR3 is built from 17 residues. V was shortened by 0 bases and J by 8 bases, with 19 bases between the two germline ends. CDR3 in DNA: TGCGCCAGCAGCCAAGATTTTTTAATTGCGGGGGGCGAAAAACTGTTTTTT. Protein: CASSQDFLIAGGEKLFF.

This CDR3 reads CASSTSGDYEQYF. The CDR3 DNA reads TGTGCCAGCAGTACTAGCGGGGACTACGAGCAGTACTTC. This chain uses TRBV12-3 or TRBV12-4 with TRBJ2-7; 10 bases map to TRBD2. V dropped 5 bases and J dropped 3; count of bases not matched to a gene: 1. This CDR3 has 13 residues.

The rearrangement uses TRBV4-3 and TRBJ1-1; 7 bases fit TRBD1. J gave up 1 base and V 3 bases, and 2 bases lay outside the gene matches. The V gene's germline CDR1 is LGHNA and CDR2 YSLEER. This CDR3 is 14 amino acids long. The CDR3 protein is CASSHQGENTEAFF. The CDR3 DNA reads TGCGCCAGCAGCCATCAGGGGGAGAACACTGAAGCTTTCTTT.

The CDR3 loop reads CASFSGLGNYGYTF. The CDR3 DNA reads as TGTGCCAGCTTCTCAGGGTTGGGGAACTATGGCTACACCTTC. The chain combines TRBV6-5 with TRBJ1-2; D is possibly TRBD1 (5 bases). The V and J ends lost 8 bases and 2 bases respectively, with 15 bases between them. CDR3 size: 14 residues. Germline CDR1 is MNHEY and CDR2 is SVGAGI.

This sequence joins TRBV19 and TRBJ2-7; TRBD1 agrees at 7 bases. The CDR3 has 14 amino acids. V gave up 5 bases and J gave up 0 bases; unmatched junction bases: 4. Germline CDR1 is LNHDA and CDR2 is SQIVND (reference sequence). The CDR3 region is CASSVRDSSYEQYF. The CDR3 DNA is TGTGCCAGTAGTGTCCGGGACAGCTCCTACGAGCAGTACTTC.

The CDR3: CASSPPGGTEAFF. In nucleotides, the CDR3 is TGTGCCAGCTCACCACCGGGGGGCACTGAAGCTTTCTTT. The chain has TRBV18 and TRBJ1-1; TRBD1 is a possible D gene (5 bases). The germline CDR1 and CDR2 sequences are KGHSH and LQKENI. Trimming stripped 0 bases from V and 4 bases from J, with 6 bases between. The CDR3 length is 13 residues.

This clone showed up just once. The rearrangement joins TRBV9 to TRBJ2-7; 10 bases match TRBD2. The CDR3 is 15 amino acids. CDR1 SGDLS and CDR2 YYNGEE come from the germline V gene. Germline trimming cut 1 base from V and 2 bases from J; bases unmatched to any gene: 3. The CDR3 DNA reads TGTGCCAGCAGCGTAACAGCGGGGGGGACCTACGAGCAGTACTTC. Its translation: CASSVTAGGTYEQYF.

This chain connects TRBV4-3 to TRBJ2-3; maybe TRBD2 (6 bases). Trimming took off 0 bases at V and 7 bases at J, with 17 bases between the two ends. This CDR3 contains 16 residues. Germline V gives CDR1 LGHNA, CDR2 YSLEER. The CDR3 DNA is TGCGCCAGCAGCCAAGACGGGACTGTGGCTATGAATACGCAGTATTTT. This gives the protein CASSQDGTVAMNTQYF.